This TCR beta chain was documented in a study of cytomegalovirus exposure and HLA in healthy donors. Germline CDR1 GTSNPN, CDR2 SVGIG (reference sequence). The junction had 9 bases not matched to a gene; V was cut back by 2 bases and J by 13 bases. This CDR3 has 14 residues. This clone was seen only once. A multiplex PCR was run with 60 Vbeta primers and 13 Jbeta primers. Assay: immunoSEQ multiplex PCR; the TCRdb copy retains only in-frame clones and omits some. The data show 150,000 to 200,000 clones, 75% to 80% seen once. The chain has TRBV30 and TRBJ2-1; 12 nucleotides line up with TRBD2. Sequenced input: PBMCs. The TCR originated in a woman between 25 and 40 years old in good health and CMV-seropositive. The CDR3 nucleotides are TGTGCCTGGAGTCTTGGGACTAGCGGGCTCCTTCAGTTCTTC. Its translation: CAWSLGTSGLLQFF. The variable domain in full, with the rest retrieved from reference TRBV30 and TRBJ2-1, is SQTIHQWPATLVQPVGSPLSLECTVEGTSNPNLYWYRQAAGRGLQLLFYSVGIGQISSEVPQNLSASRPQDRQFILSSKKLLLSDSGFYLCAWSLGTSGLLQFFGPGTRLTVL.